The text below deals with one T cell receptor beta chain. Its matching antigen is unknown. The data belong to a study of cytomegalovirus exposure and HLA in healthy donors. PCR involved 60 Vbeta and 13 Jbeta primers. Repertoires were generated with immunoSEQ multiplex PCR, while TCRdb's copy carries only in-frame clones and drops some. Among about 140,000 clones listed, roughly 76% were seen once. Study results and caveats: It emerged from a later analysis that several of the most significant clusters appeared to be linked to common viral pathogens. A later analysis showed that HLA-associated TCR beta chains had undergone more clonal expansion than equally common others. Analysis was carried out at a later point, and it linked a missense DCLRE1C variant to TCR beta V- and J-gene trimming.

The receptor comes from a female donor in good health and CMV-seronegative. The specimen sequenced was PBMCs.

The CDR3 protein is CASSLGTSGSIYEQYF. The CDR3 DNA reads TGCGCCAGCAGCTTGGGGACTAGCGGGAGTATCTACGAGCAGTACTTC. The V and J genes are TRBV5-1 and TRBJ2-7; 13 bases agree with TRBD2. Germline CDR1 SGHRS, CDR2 YFSETQ. This CDR3 comprises 16 residues. J lost 3 bases, V lost 0 bases, and 3 bases had no gene match.